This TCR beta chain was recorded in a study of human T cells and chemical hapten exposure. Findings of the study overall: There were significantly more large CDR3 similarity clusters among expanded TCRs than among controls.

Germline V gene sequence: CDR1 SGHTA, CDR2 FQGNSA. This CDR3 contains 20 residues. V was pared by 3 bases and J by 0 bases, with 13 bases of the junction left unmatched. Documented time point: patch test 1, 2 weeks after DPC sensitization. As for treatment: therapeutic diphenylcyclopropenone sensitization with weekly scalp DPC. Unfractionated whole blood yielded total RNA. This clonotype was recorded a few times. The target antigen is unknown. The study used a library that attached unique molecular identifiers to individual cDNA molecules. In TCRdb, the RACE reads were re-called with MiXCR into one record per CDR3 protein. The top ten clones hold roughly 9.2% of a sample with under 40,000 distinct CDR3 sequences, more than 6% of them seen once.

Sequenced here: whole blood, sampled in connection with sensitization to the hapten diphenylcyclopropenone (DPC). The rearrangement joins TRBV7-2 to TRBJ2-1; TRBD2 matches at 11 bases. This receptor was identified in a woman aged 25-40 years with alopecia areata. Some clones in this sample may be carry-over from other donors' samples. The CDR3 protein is CASSFPLAGGSKSSYNEQFF. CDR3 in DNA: TGTGCCAGCAGCTTCCCCTTAGCGGGGGGGTCCAAGAGCTCCTACAATGAGCAGTTCTTC.